The 10 T cell receptor beta chains in this list originate from one sample, sequenced in a study of vaccination and CD4 T cells after COVID-19. These receptors lack a known antigen. Sequencing of cultured CD4+ T cell DNA used the Oncomine TCR Beta short-read assay. In TCRdb, the PCR reads were re-called with MiXCR into one record per CDR3 protein. In the table there are more than 20,000 distinct CDR3 sequences, 41% of which are singletons. Time point meaning: late sampling 161 to 241 days after vaccination in a few convalescent patients. Treatment indicated: 10-day PBMC culture with coronavirus spike peptide pools or control peptides (ViraFEST assay). The sequencing here drew on CD4+ T cells from blood, cultured in vitro, taken about 7 months after SARS-CoV-2 vaccination. Receptor source: a human donor who had recovered from COVID-19.

This clonotype was seen a handful of times. The chain links TRBV7-2 to TRBJ2-7, with a tentative D call TRBD1 (6 bases). Germline V gene sequence: CDR1 SGHTA, CDR2 FQGNSA. Trimming removed 2 bases at V and 3 bases at J, with 14 bases between. The CDR3 spans 15 residues. The CDR3 reads CASSLSKGVGYEQYF. The CDR3 DNA sequence: TGTGCCAGCAGCTTATCTAAGGGGGTGGGCTACGAGCAGTACTTC.

The rearrangement links TRBV29-1 to TRBJ2-1, with D unresolved. The CDR3 contains 11 residues. In germline, CDR1 is SQVTM, CDR2 ANQGSEA. V was trimmed by 5 bases and J by 6 bases, leaving 8 bases between them. CDR3 nucleotides: TGCAGCGTTCGATACGCCAATGAGCAGTTCTTC. It is translated as CSVRYANEQFF.

The rearrangement links TRBV24-1 to TRBJ2-1; D may be TRBD2 (5 bases). With 5 bases removed from V and 4 bases from J, the gap between germline ends came to 11 bases. There are 14 residues in the CDR3. Germline V gives CDR1 KGHDR, CDR2 SFDVKD. CDR3 sequence (DNA): TGTGCCACCAGTGCCCGGGAAAATTACAATGAGCAGTTCTTC. Protein product: CATSARENYNEQFF.

About this clonotype itself: It is unclear where the CDR3 begins or ends on the DNA, so no DNA is shown, and the CDR3 is as TCRdb lists it. The chain employs TRBV7-5 and TRBJ1-5; no DNA check was done on the table's D call, TRBD1. TRBV7-5 corresponds to a pseudogene. The CDR3 sequence runs 18 residues, both termini included. This chain's CDR3 is CISVSEAGAWGGNQPQHF.

The V gene is TRBV19, the J gene TRBJ1-5; D might be TRBD1 (6 bases). V lost 5 bases to trimming and J lost 3 bases, with 14 bases between them. The CDR3 is 15 residues long. Per the germline V gene, CDR1 is LNHDA and CDR2 is SQIVND (reference sequence). The CDR3: CASSLQGLYNQPQHF. In nucleotides, the CDR3 is TGTGCCAGTAGTTTACAGGGATTGTACAATCAGCCCCAGCATTTT.

V usage is TRBV7-6 and J usage is TRBJ2-1; 10 bases map to TRBD2. V dropped 3 bases and J dropped 4; count of bases not matched to a gene: 3. Germline V lookup: CDR1 SGHVS, CDR2 FNYEAQ. This CDR3 region has 15 residues. CDR3 DNA sequence: TGTGCCAGCAGCTTGCGGACTAGCGGATACAATGAGCAGTTCTTC. Translating gives CASSLRTSGYNEQFF.

The chain has TRBV19 and TRBJ2-1; D gene unclear. Trimming shortened V by 7 bases and J by 0 bases, and 10 bases separated the two germline ends. Germline lookup yields CDR1 LNHDA and CDR2 SQIVND (reference sequence). CDR3 length: 14 amino acids. The CDR3 DNA follows: TGTGCCAGTAAAGTCCGGAGCTCCTACAATGAGCAGTTCTTC. This translates into CASKVRSSYNEQFF.

The V gene is TRBV28, the J gene TRBJ1-2, with no clear D. From germline, CDR1 is MDHEN and CDR2 SYDVKM. CDR3 length: 14 residues. The V end was cut by 6 bases, the J end by 2 bases, with 13 bases between. CDR3 nucleotide sequence: TGTGCCAGCAGGCCAGGTGCGGGAAACTATGGCTACACCTTC. Residues: CASRPGAGNYGYTF.

The chain employs TRBV15 and TRBJ2-7, with 14 bases lining up with TRBD2. V was pared by 2 bases and J by 6 bases, with 12 bases of the junction left unmatched. CDR1 and CDR2 (germline): LNHNV, YYDKDF (reference sequence). The CDR3 totals 18 residues. CDR3 in DNA: TGTGCCACCAGCAGAATGGCCGGGACTAGCGGGAGTCGTGGCGAGCAGTACTTC. Protein product: CATSRMAGTSGSRGEQYF.

This clonotype was found a few times. The rearrangement links TRBV20-1 to TRBJ2-7; the D gene is possibly TRBD1 (6 bases). CDR3 length: 14 residues. The germline gives CDR1 DFQATT, CDR2 SNEGSKA (reference sequence). The ends were cut back, 5 bases at V and 3 bases at J, with 17 bases in the middle. CDR3 protein: CSAPPPGHSYEQYF. CDR3 coding DNA: TGCAGTGCTCCCCCTCCGGGACACAGCTACGAGCAGTACTTC.